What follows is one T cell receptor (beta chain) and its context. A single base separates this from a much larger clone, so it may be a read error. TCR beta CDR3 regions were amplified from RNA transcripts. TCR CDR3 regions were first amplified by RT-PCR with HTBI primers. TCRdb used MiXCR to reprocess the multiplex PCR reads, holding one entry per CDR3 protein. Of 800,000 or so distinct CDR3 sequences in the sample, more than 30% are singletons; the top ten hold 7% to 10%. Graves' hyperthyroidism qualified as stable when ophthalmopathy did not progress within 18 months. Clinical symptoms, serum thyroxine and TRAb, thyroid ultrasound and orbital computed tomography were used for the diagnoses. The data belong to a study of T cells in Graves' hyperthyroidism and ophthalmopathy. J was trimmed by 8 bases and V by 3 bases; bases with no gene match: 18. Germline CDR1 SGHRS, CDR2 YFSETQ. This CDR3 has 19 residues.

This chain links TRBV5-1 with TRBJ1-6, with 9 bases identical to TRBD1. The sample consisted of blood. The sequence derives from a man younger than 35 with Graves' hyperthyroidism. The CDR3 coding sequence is TGCGCCAGCAGCTCACAGGGGGCGAACGTGGGGTGGACGGATTCACCCCTCCACTTT. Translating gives CASSSQGANVGWTDSPLHF.